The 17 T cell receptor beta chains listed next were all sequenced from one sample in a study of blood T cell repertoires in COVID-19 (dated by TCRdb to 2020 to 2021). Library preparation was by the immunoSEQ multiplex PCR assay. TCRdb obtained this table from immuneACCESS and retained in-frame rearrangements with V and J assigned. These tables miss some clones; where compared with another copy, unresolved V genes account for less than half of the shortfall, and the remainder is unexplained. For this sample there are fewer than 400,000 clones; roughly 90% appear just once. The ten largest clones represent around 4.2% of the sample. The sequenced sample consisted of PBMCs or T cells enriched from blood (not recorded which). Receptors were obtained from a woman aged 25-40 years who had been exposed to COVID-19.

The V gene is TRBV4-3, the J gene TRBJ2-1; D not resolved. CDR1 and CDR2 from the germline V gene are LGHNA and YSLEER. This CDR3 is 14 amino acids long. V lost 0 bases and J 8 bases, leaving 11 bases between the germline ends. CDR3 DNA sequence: TGCGCCAGCAGCCAAGACTTCTACGTCTATGAGCAGTTCTTC. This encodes CASSQDFYVYEQFF.

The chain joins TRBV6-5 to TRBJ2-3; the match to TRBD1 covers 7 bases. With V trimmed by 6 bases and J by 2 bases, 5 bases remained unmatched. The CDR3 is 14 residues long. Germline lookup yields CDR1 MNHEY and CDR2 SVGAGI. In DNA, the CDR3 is TGTGCCAGCAGCGACAGGGACCCCACAGATACGCAGTATTTT. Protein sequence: CASSDRDPTDTQYF.

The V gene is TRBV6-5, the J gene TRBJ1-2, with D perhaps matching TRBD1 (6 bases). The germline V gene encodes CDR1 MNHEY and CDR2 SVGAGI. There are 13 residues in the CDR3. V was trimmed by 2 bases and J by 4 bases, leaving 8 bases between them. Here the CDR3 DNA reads TGTGCCAGCAGTTACGCAGGGGTCTATGGCTACACCTTC. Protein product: CASSYAGVYGYTF.

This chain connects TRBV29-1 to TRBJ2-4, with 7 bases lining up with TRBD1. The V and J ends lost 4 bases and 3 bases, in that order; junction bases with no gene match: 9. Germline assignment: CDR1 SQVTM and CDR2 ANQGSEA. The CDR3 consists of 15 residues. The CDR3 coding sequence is TGCAGCGTTGGGGTAAGGGGGCCGGGCAAAAACATTCAGTACTTC. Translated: CSVGVRGPGKNIQYF.

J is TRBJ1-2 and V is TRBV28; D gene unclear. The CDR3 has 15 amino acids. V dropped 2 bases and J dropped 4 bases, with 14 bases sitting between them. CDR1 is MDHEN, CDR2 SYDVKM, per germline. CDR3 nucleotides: TGTGCCAGCAGTTTAAGCGAAGTGGAGGGCTATGGCTACACCTTC. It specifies CASSLSEVEGYGYTF.

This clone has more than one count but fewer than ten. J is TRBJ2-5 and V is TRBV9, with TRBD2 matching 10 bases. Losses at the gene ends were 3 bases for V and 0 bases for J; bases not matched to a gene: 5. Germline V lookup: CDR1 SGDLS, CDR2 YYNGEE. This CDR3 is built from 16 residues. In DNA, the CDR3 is TGTGCCAGCAGCGCTGGGACTAGCGCGGACCAAGAGACCCAGTACTTC. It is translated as CASSAGTSADQETQYF.

This chain's CDR3 is CSVDSSGGAAYNEQFF. In nucleotides, the CDR3 is TGCAGCGTTGACTCTAGCGGGGGGGCGGCCTACAATGAGCAGTTCTTC. The rearrangement joins TRBV29-1 to TRBJ2-1; 12 bases agree with TRBD2. Germline CDR1 SQVTM, CDR2 ANQGSEA. The CDR3 sequence is 16 residues long. V lost 3 bases, J lost 2 bases, and 5 bases stayed unmatched.

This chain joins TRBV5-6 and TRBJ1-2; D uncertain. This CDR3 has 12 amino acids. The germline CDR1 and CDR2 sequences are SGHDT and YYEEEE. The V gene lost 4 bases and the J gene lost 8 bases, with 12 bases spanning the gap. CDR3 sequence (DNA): TGTGCCAGCAGCCCTCTCCGTAGCGGCTACACCTTC. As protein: CASSPLRSGYTF.

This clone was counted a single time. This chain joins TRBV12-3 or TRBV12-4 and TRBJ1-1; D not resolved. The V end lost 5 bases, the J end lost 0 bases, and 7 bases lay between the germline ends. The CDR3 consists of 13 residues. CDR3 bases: TGTGCCAGCAGTCTGTTAATGAACACTGAAGCTTTCTTT. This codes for CASSLLMNTEAFF.

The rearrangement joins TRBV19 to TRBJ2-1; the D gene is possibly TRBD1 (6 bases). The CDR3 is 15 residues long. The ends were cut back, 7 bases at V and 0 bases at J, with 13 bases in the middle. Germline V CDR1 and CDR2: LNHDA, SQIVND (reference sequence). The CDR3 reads CASTLQGGSYNEQFF. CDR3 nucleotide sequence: TGTGCCAGTACCTTACAGGGTGGCTCCTACAATGAGCAGTTCTTC.

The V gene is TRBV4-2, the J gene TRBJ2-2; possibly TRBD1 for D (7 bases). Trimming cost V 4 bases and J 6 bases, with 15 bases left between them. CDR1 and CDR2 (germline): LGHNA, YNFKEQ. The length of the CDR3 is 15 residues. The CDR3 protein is CASSPQGGGSGELFF. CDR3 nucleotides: TGTGCCAGCAGCCCCCAAGGAGGGGGCTCCGGGGAGCTGTTTTTT.

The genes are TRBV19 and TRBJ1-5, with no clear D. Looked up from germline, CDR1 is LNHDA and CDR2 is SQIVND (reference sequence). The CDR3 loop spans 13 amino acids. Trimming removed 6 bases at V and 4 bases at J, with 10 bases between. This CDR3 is CASRTNPNQPQHF. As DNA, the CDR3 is TGTGCCAGTAGGACAAACCCGAATCAGCCCCAGCATTTT.

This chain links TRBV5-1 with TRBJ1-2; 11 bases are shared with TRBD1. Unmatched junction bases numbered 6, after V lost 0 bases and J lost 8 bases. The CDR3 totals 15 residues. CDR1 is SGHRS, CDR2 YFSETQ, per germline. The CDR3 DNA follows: TGCGCCAGCAGCTTGGCCGGACAGGGGGCAGAGGGCTACACCTTC. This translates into CASSLAGQGAEGYTF.

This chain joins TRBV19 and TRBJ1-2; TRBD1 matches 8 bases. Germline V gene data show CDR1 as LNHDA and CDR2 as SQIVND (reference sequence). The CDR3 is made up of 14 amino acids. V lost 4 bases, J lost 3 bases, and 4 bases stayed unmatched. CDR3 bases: TGTGCCAGTAGTACCGACAGGGGCTACTATGGCTACACCTTC. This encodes CASSTDRGYYGYTF.

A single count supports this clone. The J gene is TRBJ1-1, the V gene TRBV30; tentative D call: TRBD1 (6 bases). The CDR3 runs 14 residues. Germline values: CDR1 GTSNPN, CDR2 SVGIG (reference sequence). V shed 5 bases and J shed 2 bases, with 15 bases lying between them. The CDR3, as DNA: TGTGCCTGGTCGGTTCCAGGGGCAAACACTGAAGCTTTCTTT. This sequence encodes CAWSVPGANTEAFF.

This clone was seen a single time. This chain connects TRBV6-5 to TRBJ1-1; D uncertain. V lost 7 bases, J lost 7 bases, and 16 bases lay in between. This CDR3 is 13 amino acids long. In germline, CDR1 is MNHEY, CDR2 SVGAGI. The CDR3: CASKTPLSGEAFF. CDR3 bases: TGTGCCAGCAAAACTCCCTTATCGGGTGAAGCTTTCTTT.

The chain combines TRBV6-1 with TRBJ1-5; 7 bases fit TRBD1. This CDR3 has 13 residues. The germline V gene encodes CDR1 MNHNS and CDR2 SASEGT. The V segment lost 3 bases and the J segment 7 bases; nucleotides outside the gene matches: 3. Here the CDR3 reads CASSEQGVQPQHF. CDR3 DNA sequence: TGTGCCAGCAGTGAGCAGGGGGTACAGCCCCAGCATTTT.